The 24 T cell receptor beta chains reported below all come from one sample, sequenced in a study of cytomegalovirus exposure and HLA in healthy donors. TCRdb's copy holds only in-frame clones and misses some; the assay was immunoSEQ multiplex PCR. The sample comprises 330,000 or so clones, 80% to 90% of which are singletons, and around 0.84% rests with the top ten. Sequencing input: PBMCs. The source is a woman younger than 35 in good health and CMV-seronegative.

CDR3 in amino acids: CASSVDGGSTDTQYF. CDR3 sequence (DNA): TGTGCCAGCAGCGTAGACGGGGGTAGCACAGATACGCAGTATTTT. The chain combines TRBV9 with TRBJ2-3; maybe TRBD2 (6 bases). The V end was cut by 0 bases, the J end by 0 bases, with 8 bases between. The CDR3 is 15 amino acids. Germline V gene sequence: CDR1 SGDLS, CDR2 YYNGEE.

This clone was observed a few times. This sample also contains other DNA sequences that code for the same CDR3. The chain employs TRBV18 and TRBJ1-2; tentatively, D is TRBD1 (5 bases). Trimming cost V 2 bases and J 3 bases, with 7 bases left between them. The CDR3 length is 13 residues. In germline, CDR1 is KGHSH, CDR2 LQKENI. Here the CDR3 DNA reads TGTGCCAGCTCACCAGGGGGGGACTATGGCTACACCTTC. The encoded protein is CASSPGGDYGYTF.

The CDR3 sequence: CATSRDGTGRQRQYF. CDR3 DNA: TGTGCCACCAGCAGAGACGGGACAGGGAGGCAAAGGCAGTACTTC. This chain links TRBV15 with TRBJ2-7; 9 nucleotides align to TRBD1. Germline V lookup: CDR1 LNHNV, CDR2 YYDKDF (reference sequence). V trimming: 0 bases; J trimming: 9 bases; junction bases outside the gene matches: 9. CDR3 length equals 15 residues. The full variable domain, rest sourced from reference TRBV15 and TRBJ2-7, is DAMVIQNPRYQVTQFGKPVTLSCSQTLNHNVMYWYQQKSSQAPKLLFHYYDKDFNNEADTPDNFQSRRPNTSFCFLDIRSPGLGDTAMYLCATSRDGTGRQRQYFGPGTRLTVT.

The genes are TRBV28 and TRBJ2-3; the match to TRBD1 covers 7 bases. CDR1 MDHEN and CDR2 SYDVKM come from the germline V gene. CDR3 length: 13 residues. V gave up 5 bases and J gave up 8 bases; unmatched junction bases: 7. CDR3 sequence (DNA): TGTGCCAGCAGTAACCACAGGGGCGGTACGCAGTATTTT. Translation: CASSNHRGGTQYF.

This chain joins TRBV11-2 and TRBJ2-5; 9 bases align to TRBD2. The CDR3 is 16 amino acids. The V and J ends lost 6 bases and 5 bases, in that order; junction bases with no gene match: 13. Germline values: CDR1 SGHAT, CDR2 FQNNGV. CDR3: CASSSAAGGPGETQYF. Here the CDR3 DNA reads TGTGCCAGCAGTTCAGCCGCGGGAGGGCCTGGGGAGACCCAGTACTTC.

This clone occurred once. The genes are TRBV28 and TRBJ2-7; no firm D call. The CDR3 contains 14 residues. The V end was cut by 1 base, the J end by 2 bases, with 9 bases between. Germline V gene lookup returns CDR1 MDHEN and CDR2 SYDVKM. The CDR3 loop is CASSLFEETYEQYF. Here the CDR3 DNA reads TGTGCCAGCAGTTTATTTGAGGAGACCTACGAGCAGTACTTC. Looking up the rest from reference TRBV28 and TRBJ2-7 gives the full variable domain: DVKVTQSSRYLVKRTGEKVFLECVQDMDHENMFWYRQDPGLGLRLIYFSYDVKMKEKGDIPEGYSVSREKKERFSLILESASTNQTSMYLCASSLFEETYEQYFGPGTRLTVT.

About this clone: The same CDR3 is also encoded by other DNA sequences in this sample. The rearrangement uses TRBV29-1 and TRBJ1-1; D may be TRBD1 (5 bases). This CDR3 is built from 13 residues. Trimming pared 6 bases from V and 2 bases from J, leaving 13 bases between. Germline V CDR1 and CDR2: SQVTM, ANQGSEA. The CDR3 DNA is TGCAGCGTCGCGGGACGGCTAAACACTGAAGCTTTCTTT. It is translated as CSVAGRLNTEAFF. Combining the CDR3 with reference TRBV29-1 and TRBJ1-1 gives the whole variable domain SAVISQKPSRDICQRGTSLTIQCQVDSQVTMMFWYRQQPGQSLTLIATANQGSEATYESGFVIDKFPISRPNLTFSTLTVSNMSPEDSSIYLCSVAGRLNTEAFFGQGTRLTVV.

The V call is TRBV29-1, the J call TRBJ2-5, with a tentative D call TRBD1 (6 bases). This CDR3 has 13 residues. Germline assignment: CDR1 SQVTM and CDR2 ANQGSEA. With 7 bases removed from V and 0 bases from J, the gap between germline ends came to 12 bases. The CDR3 sequence is CSAADSHQETQYF. CDR3 DNA: TGCAGCGCCGCGGACAGTCACCAAGAGACCCAGTACTTC.

The gene calls are TRBV29-1 and TRBJ2-1; the D gene is possibly TRBD2 (5 bases). Germline V gives CDR1 SQVTM, CDR2 ANQGSEA. The CDR3 length is 15 residues. V was pared by 2 bases and J by 0 bases, with 11 bases between. The CDR3 DNA is TGCAGCGTTGAACGGGGTCTCAACTCCTACAATGAGCAGTTCTTC. Translated, it gives CSVERGLNSYNEQFF.

The genes are TRBV9 and TRBJ2-2, with TRBD2 matching over 10 bases. Germline V gives CDR1 SGDLS, CDR2 YYNGEE. V was pared by 4 bases and J by 2 bases, with 8 bases of the junction left unmatched. The CDR3 runs 17 residues. CDR3 nucleotides: TGTGCCAGCAGCTTGCGTTTACTAGCGGGAAACACCGGGGAGCTGTTTTTT. Its translation is CASSLRLLAGNTGELFF.

The chain has TRBV28 and TRBJ1-2; D perhaps matches TRBD1 (5 bases). Germline V gene sequence: CDR1 MDHEN, CDR2 SYDVKM. The length of the CDR3 is 11 residues. The V and J ends lost 8 bases and 3 bases respectively, with 7 bases between them. The CDR3 is CASGGDYGYTF. CDR3 DNA: TGTGCCAGCGGGGGGGACTATGGCTACACCTTC.

The chain recombines TRBV7-2 with TRBJ2-3; D perhaps matches TRBD2 (6 bases). Germline assignment: CDR1 SGHTA and CDR2 FQGNSA. The CDR3 has 16 amino acids. Trimming cost V 1 base and J 0 bases, with 11 bases left between them. The CDR3 protein is CASSLGRVFSTDTQYF. CDR3 coding DNA: TGTGCCAGCAGCTTAGGGAGGGTCTTTAGCACAGATACGCAGTATTTT.

The chain uses TRBV6-5 and TRBJ2-7; TRBD1 agrees at 8 bases. V dropped 7 bases and J dropped 2; count of bases not matched to a gene: 10. The CDR3 extends over 15 amino acids. CDR1 is MNHEY, CDR2 SVGAGI, per germline. The CDR3 loop is CASTSGRGPAYEQYF. The CDR3, as DNA: TGTGCCAGCACCTCCGGCAGGGGGCCGGCCTACGAGCAGTACTTC.

This clone came up a few times. This chain uses TRBV4-3 with TRBJ1-2; 11 nucleotides agree with TRBD1. This CDR3 contains 15 residues. V lost 1 base, J lost 3 bases, and 1 base stayed unmatched. The germline V gene encodes CDR1 LGHNA and CDR2 YSLEER. CDR3 residues: CASSQGTGGDYGYTF. CDR3 sequence (DNA): TGCGCCAGCAGCCAAGGGACAGGGGGCGACTATGGCTACACCTTC.

J is TRBJ1-5 and V is TRBV7-9, with a weak D call TRBD1 (5 bases). Deletions cut 5 bases from V and 5 bases from J, with 16 bases between. This CDR3 comprises 15 residues. Germline lookup yields CDR1 SEHNR and CDR2 FQNEAQ (reference sequence). CDR3 region: CASSPGGQGYQPQHF. CDR3 DNA sequence: TGTGCCAGCAGCCCAGGAGGGCAGGGTTATCAGCCCCAGCATTTT.

With respect to this clone: The sample holds other DNA sequences that translate to the same CDR3. DNA of the CDR3: TGTGCCAGCTCACCAGGGCAGGGGGCCCATCAGCCCCAGCATTTT. Encoded protein: CASSPGQGAHQPQHF. The chain links TRBV18 to TRBJ1-5; TRBD1 matches 8 bases. The ends lost 2 bases at V and 5 bases at J; junction bases unmatched: 5. The CDR3 contains 15 residues. The V gene's germline CDR1 is KGHSH and CDR2 LQKENI.

This rearrangement joins TRBV29-1 to TRBJ2-6, with D maybe TRBD1 (5 bases). V was trimmed by 4 bases and J by 0 bases, leaving 10 bases between them. The CDR3 is 15 residues long. Germline assignment: CDR1 SQVTM and CDR2 ANQGSEA. In nucleotides, the CDR3 is TGCAGCGTTGGACAGCTAGACTCTGGGGCCAACGTCCTGACTTTC. Its translation: CSVGQLDSGANVLTF.

V usage is TRBV5-6 and J usage is TRBJ2-7; TRBD1 matches 9 bases. The germline CDR1 and CDR2 sequences are SGHDT and YYEEEE. Trimming removed 0 bases from V and 1 base from J; junction bases left unmatched: 5. CDR3 size: 16 residues. For the CDR3, the DNA is TGTGCCAGCAGCTTGGGGGGACAGGGAATGTCCTACGAGCAGTACTTC. The encoded protein is CASSLGGQGMSYEQYF. Drawing the rest from reference TRBV5-6 and TRBJ2-7, the complete variable domain is DAGVTQSPTHLIKTRGQQVTLRCSPKSGHDTVSWYQQALGQGPQFIFQYYEEEERQRGNFPDRFSGHQFPNYSSELNVNALLLGDSALYLCASSLGGQGMSYEQYFGPGTRLTVT.

CDR3 protein: CASSLDAGPRGYTF. CDR3 DNA: TGTGCCAGCAGCTTAGATGCGGGCCCGCGGGGCTACACCTTC. The chain carries TRBV7-6 and TRBJ1-2; D remains ambiguous. The CDR3 sequence is 14 residues long. V dropped 1 base and J dropped 8 bases, with 14 bases sitting between them. The germline gives CDR1 SGHVS, CDR2 FNYEAQ. Together with reference TRBV7-6 and TRBJ1-2, the CDR3 gives the full variable domain: GAGVSQSPRYKVTKRGQDVALRCDPISGHVSLYWYRQALGQGPEFLTYFNYEAQQDKSGLPNDRFSAERPEGSISTLTIQRTEQRDSAMYRCASSLDAGPRGYTFGSGTRLTVV.

This clone was seen just once. The rearrangement links TRBV6-1 to TRBJ1-2; D remains ambiguous. The CDR3 has 13 residues. V shed 7 bases and J shed 3 bases, with 12 bases lying between them. Germline V CDR1 and CDR2: MNHNS, SASEGT. CDR3 bases: TGTGCCAGCACTCCAGAACCACACTATGGCTACACCTTC. Protein: CASTPEPHYGYTF.

V gene TRBV14 combines with J gene TRBJ2-1; TRBD2 matches 15 bases. Germline loops: CDR1 SGHDN, CDR2 FVKESK. Losses at the gene ends were 1 base for V and 4 bases for J; bases not matched to a gene: 11. The CDR3 is made up of 20 amino acids. The CDR3 loop is CASSQVSGLAGGGGYNEQFF. The CDR3 DNA is TGTGCCAGCAGCCAAGTCTCCGGACTAGCGGGAGGGGGAGGGTACAATGAGCAGTTCTTC.

This chain uses TRBV6-1 with TRBJ2-7, with TRBD1 identical over 9 bases. From germline, CDR1 is MNHNS and CDR2 SASEGT. J gave up 3 bases and V 6 bases, and 6 bases lay outside the gene matches. The CDR3 has 14 residues. The CDR3 DNA is TGTGCCAGCAGCGGGGACAGGGTAAGCTACGAGCAGTACTTC. Its translation: CASSGDRVSYEQYF.

The gene calls are TRBV6-5 and TRBJ2-7; TRBD1 might be the D (6 bases). V dropped 8 bases and J dropped 11 bases, with 22 bases sitting between them. This CDR3 is 13 amino acids long. Germline V lookup: CDR1 MNHEY, CDR2 SVGAGI. CDR3 amino acids: CASGLSERDKKYF. The CDR3 DNA follows: TGTGCCAGCGGACTCTCAGAACGGGACAAAAAGTACTTC.

The chain couples TRBV7-9 to TRBJ2-3, with TRBD2 as a possible D gene (6 bases). Trimming left V 5 bases short and J 4 bases short, with 13 bases between. Germline assignment: CDR1 SEHNR and CDR2 FQNEAQ (reference sequence). There are 14 residues in the CDR3. In nucleotides, the CDR3 is TGTGCCAGCAGCCAATCTAGCGACGCAGATACGCAGTATTTT. Its translation is CASSQSSDADTQYF. Using reference TRBV7-9 and TRBJ2-3 for the parts outside the CDR3, the full variable domain is DTGVSQNPRHKITKRGQNVTFRCDPISEHNRLYWYRQTLGQGPEFLTYFQNEAQLEKSRLLSDRFSAERPKGSFSTLEIQRTEQGDSAMYLCASSQSSDADTQYFGPGTRLTVL.